These T cell receptor beta chains were read from a single sample in a study of blood T cell repertoires in COVID-19. Only in-frame clones appear in the TCRdb table, and some are missing; sequencing was by immunoSEQ multiplex PCR. The sample lists 70,000 to 85,000 clones; over 75% were seen once. The source material was peripheral blood. All receptors derive from a human donor in a cohort sampled during active COVID-19. Both conserved end residues are part of each CDR3. D genes are given only for firm matches. Not every row has a clone size; where given, it reads once, few, many or a size class.

D gene	V gene	clone size	J gene	CDR3 protein	CDR3 DNA
.	TRBV3-1/TRBV3-2	.	TRBJ1-1	CASSQRGVYTEAFF	TGTGCCAGCAGCCAACGGGGGGTCTACACTGAAGCTTTCTTT
TRBD2	TRBV2	.	TRBJ2-7	CASSPTPGLAGGPREQYF	TGTGCCAGCAGTCCAACCCCGGGACTAGCGGGAGGGCCTAGAGAGCAGTACTTC
.	TRBV18	.	TRBJ2-5	CASSPLPPPQETQYF	TGTGCCAGCTCACCCCTTCCTCCCCCCCAAGAGACCCAGTACTTC
TRBD1	TRBV18	.	TRBJ2-7	CASSPPVDRGYEQYF	TGTGCCAGCTCACCACCGGTGGACAGGGGCTACGAGCAGTACTTC
TRBD2	TRBV11-3	.	TRBJ2-7	CASSYSGTSGNYEQYF	TGTGCCAGCAGCTACAGCGGGACTAGCGGGAACTACGAGCAGTACTTC
.	TRBV4-2	.	TRBJ2-5	CASSRDYSQGIETQYF	TGTGCCAGCAGCCGGGACTACTCGCAGGGGATAGAGACCCAGTACTTC
TRBD1	TRBV18	few	TRBJ2-2	CASSPQRQQGRNTGELFF	TGTGCCAGCTCACCACAAAGGCAACAGGGGAGAAACACCGGGGAGCTGTTTTTT
.	TRBV19	.	TRBJ2-1	CASRASGVSVNEQFF	TGTGCCAGTAGGGCATCGGGGGTTTCAGTCAATGAGCAGTTCTTC
.	TRBV3-1/TRBV3-2	.	TRBJ2-5	CASSQGSQETQYF	TGTGCCAGCAGCCAAGGGAGTCAAGAGACCCAGTACTTC
TRBD1	TRBV6-6	medium-sized	TRBJ1-2	CASSSTGADGYTF	TGTGCCAGCAGTTCTACAGGGGCGGATGGCTACACCTTC
.	TRBV4-2	.	TRBJ2-5	CASSQGAGDGPKTQYF	TGTGCCAGCAGCCAAGGGGCGGGTGATGGGCCAAAGACCCAGTACTTC
.	TRBV27	.	TRBJ1-6	CASSLNGPLHF	TGTGCCAGCAGTTTAAACGGACCCCTCCACTTT
TRBD2	TRBV6-5	.	TRBJ2-2	CASAGTSGTEELFF	TGTGCCAGTGCCGGGACTAGCGGGACCGAGGAGCTGTTTTTT
.	TRBV19	.	TRBJ1-1	CASRVQGRTEAFF	TGTGCCAGTAGGGTTCAGGGGCGCACTGAAGCTTTCTTT
TRBD1	TRBV7-9	few	TRBJ1-6	CASSPGDRGDSPLHF	TGTGCCAGCAGTCCGGGCGACAGGGGGGATTCACCCCTCCACTTT
TRBD2	TRBV30	.	TRBJ2-3	CAWSVSLAGGGDTQYF	TGTGCCTGGAGTGTAAGCCTAGCGGGAGGAGGAGATACGCAGTATTTT
.	TRBV12-3/TRBV12-4	.	TRBJ2-5	CASSLVEGTQYF	TGTGCCAGCAGTCTGGTGGAGGGGACCCAGTACTTC
.	TRBV28	.	TRBJ2-1	CASSYQGGGAYNEQFF	TGTGCCAGCAGTTACCAGGGGGGAGGAGCCTACAATGAGCAGTTCTTC
.	TRBV3-1/TRBV3-2	few	TRBJ1-2	CATQGDSYGYTF	TGTGCCACCCAGGGTGACAGCTATGGCTACACCTTC
TRBD2	TRBV5-4	.	TRBJ2-1	CASSDLAGTYNEQFF	TGTGCCAGCAGCGACTTAGCGGGGACCTACAATGAGCAGTTCTTC
.	TRBV29-1	.	TRBJ2-5	CSVSGRGLSQETQYF	TGCAGCGTTTCCGGAAGGGGCTTGTCCCAAGAGACCCAGTACTTC
TRBD1	TRBV28	.	TRBJ1-4	CASSQDREEKLFF	TGTGCCAGCAGTCAGGACAGGGAGGAAAAACTGTTTTTT
TRBD2	TRBV5-1	.	TRBJ2-3	CASSLAGLAQDTQYF	TGCGCCAGCAGCTTGGCAGGACTAGCGCAAGATACGCAGTATTTT
TRBD2	TRBV19	.	TRBJ2-3	CASSINLREAATDTQYF	TGTGCCAGTAGTATAAATCTGCGGGAGGCTGCGACAGATACGCAGTATTTT
TRBD1	TRBV4-1	.	TRBJ1-1	CASSHPDRDTEAFF	TGCGCCAGCAGCCACCCGGACAGGGACACTGAAGCTTTCTTT
.	TRBV5-1	few	TRBJ2-2	CASSLDGTGELFF	TGCGCCAGCAGCTTGGACGGCACCGGGGAGCTGTTTTTT
.	TRBV27	.	TRBJ2-1	CASSPLPSLGYNEQFF	TGTGCCAGCAGTCCCCTCCCTAGCCTCGGTTACAATGAGCAGTTCTTC
TRBD1	TRBV18	.	TRBJ1-5	CASSPGRGNQPQHF	TGTGCCAGCTCACCGGGCAGGGGGAATCAGCCCCAGCATTTT
TRBD2	TRBV6-2/TRBV6-3	few	TRBJ2-3	CASSYGLAGSDTQYF	TGTGCCAGCAGTTATGGTCTAGCGGGATCTGATACGCAGTATTTT
.	TRBV5-4	.	TRBJ2-7	CASSVTDEQYF	TGTGCCAGCAGCGTGACAGATGAGCAGTACTTC
.	TRBV3-1/TRBV3-2	.	TRBJ1-1	CASSQEGHGEAFF	TGTGCCAGCAGCCAGGAGGGGCATGGAGAAGCTTTCTTT
.	TRBV18	once	TRBJ2-3	CASSPQRGRDTQYF	TGTGCCAGCTCACCACAAAGGGGCAGGGATACGCAGTATTTT
TRBD1	TRBV19	.	TRBJ2-6	CASSPSGTGDISGANVLTF	TGTGCCAGTAGTCCCTCCGGGACAGGGGATATCTCTGGGGCCAACGTCCTGACTTTC
.	TRBV29-1	.	TRBJ1-1	CSVEIAGLEAFF	TGCAGCGTTGAAATAGCCGGACTAGAAGCTTTCTTT
TRBD1	TRBV6-5	.	TRBJ2-1	CASRPGQGAIEQFF	TGTGCCAGCAGACCGGGACAGGGGGCGATTGAGCAGTTCTTC
TRBD1	TRBV2	.	TRBJ2-2	CASSIQGAQTGELFF	TGTGCCAGCAGCATACAGGGGGCTCAAACCGGGGAGCTGTTTTTT
TRBD2	TRBV5-1	.	TRBJ2-3	CASSPPTGGGTDTQYF	TGCGCCAGCAGCCCCCCCACCGGGGGGGGGACAGATACGCAGTATTTT
TRBD2	TRBV5-1	.	TRBJ2-1	CASTQRGSYNEQFF	TGCGCCAGCACCCAGCGGGGCTCCTACAATGAGCAGTTCTTC
TRBD1	TRBV18	.	TRBJ1-1	CASSRDRGDTEAFF	TGTGCCAGCTCTCGGGACAGGGGGGACACTGAAGCTTTCTTT
.	TRBV9	.	TRBJ2-6	CASSVGASGANVLTF	TGTGCCAGCAGCGTAGGTGCGTCTGGGGCCAACGTCCTGACTTTC
TRBD2	TRBV7-2	.	TRBJ2-1	CASSPERDSYNEQFF	TGTGCCAGCAGCCCCGAGCGGGATTCCTACAATGAGCAGTTCTTC
.	TRBV28	.	TRBJ1-1	CASSPPTLGRAFF	TGTGCCAGCAGTCCCCCAACACTGGGGCGGGCTTTCTTT
TRBD2	TRBV11-2	once	TRBJ2-4	CASSDQREGGVGSIQYF	TGTGCCAGCAGTGATCAAAGGGAGGGTGGAGTGGGGAGCATTCAGTACTTC
TRBD1	TRBV6-5	.	TRBJ1-3	CASSSDRGPGNTIYF	TGTGCCAGCAGTTCCGACAGGGGACCTGGAAACACCATATATTTT
.	TRBV3-1/TRBV3-2	.	TRBJ1-3	CASSQEASGNTIYF	TGTGCCAGCAGCCAAGAGGCCTCTGGAAACACCATATATTTT
TRBD1	TRBV6-5	once	TRBJ2-7	CASSKTGQAIKQYF	TGTGCCAGCAGCAAAACGGGACAGGCCATTAAGCAGTACTTC
.	TRBV9	.	TRBJ2-2	CASSVGGDDTGELFF	TGTGCCAGCAGCGTAGGGGGCGACGACACCGGGGAGCTGTTTTTT
TRBD1	TRBV6-5	.	TRBJ1-1	CASRRRQGANTEAFF	TGTGCCAGCAGGCGAAGACAGGGGGCGAACACTGAAGCTTTCTTT
TRBD1	TRBV6-5	.	TRBJ2-3	CASTPGQGTDTQYF	TGTGCCAGCACCCCGGGACAGGGCACAGATACGCAGTATTTT
.	TRBV7-3	.	TRBJ2-3	CASSLNRETNTQYF	TGTGCCAGCAGCTTAAACCGGGAGACAAATACGCAGTATTTT
TRBD1	TRBV28	few	TRBJ1-5	CAAGGIGGEARNQPQHF	TGTGCCGCAGGGGGGATTGGAGGGGAGGCCCGCAATCAGCCCCAGCATTTT
TRBD1	TRBV9	.	TRBJ2-2	CASSAFGTGNTGELFF	TGTGCCAGCAGCGCCTTCGGGACAGGGAACACCGGGGAGCTGTTTTTT
.	TRBV7-9	.	TRBJ2-5	CASSSSPGQVQETQYF	TGTGCCAGCAGCTCCTCCCCGGGACAAGTTCAAGAGACCCAGTACTTC
.	TRBV28	.	TRBJ2-1	CASSSPSPGPYNEQFF	TGTGCCAGCAGTTCACCATCTCCGGGTCCTTACAATGAGCAGTTCTTC
.	TRBV3-1/TRBV3-2	once	TRBJ2-5	CASSQVRAETQYF	TGTGCCAGCAGCCAAGTTCGCGCGGAGACCCAGTACTTC
TRBD1	TRBV7-8	.	TRBJ2-7	CASSLDRVYEQYF	TGTGCCAGCAGCTTGGACAGGGTCTACGAGCAGTACTTC
.	TRBV7-6	.	TRBJ1-2	CASSLGGTNYGYTF	TGTGCCAGCAGCTTAGGCGGGACTAACTATGGCTACACCTTC
TRBD1	TRBV11-3	.	TRBJ1-5	CASSSDREDQPQHF	TGTGCCAGCAGCTCGGACAGGGAGGATCAGCCCCAGCATTTT
TRBD1	TRBV30	.	TRBJ2-2	CAWIRPGTADTGELFF	TGTGCCTGGATCCGCCCGGGGACAGCCGACACCGGGGAGCTGTTTTTT
.	TRBV6-1	.	TRBJ2-3	CASSEDGGTDTQYF	TGTGCCAGCAGTGAAGACGGCGGGACAGATACGCAGTATTTT